Listed below are T cell receptor beta chains from one sample, sequenced in a study of T cell repertoires in cytomegalovirus infection. In TCRdb, the reads were re-called with MiXCR into one record per CDR3 protein. The data show about 920,000 distinct CDR3 sequences, with 31% seen just once and roughly an eighth held by the top ten. What these receptors recognize is not known. The sample was cultured CD8+ T cells from PBMCs, taken from culture after CMV antigen stimulation. These receptors all stem from a human donor in good health (CMV status not recorded). Some clones in this sample may be carry-over from other donors' samples. Both conserved end residues are part of each CDR3.

TRBJ1-1	TRBV7-9	CASKAANTEAFF
TRBJ1-2	TRBV4-3	CASSQKGATANYGYTF
TRBJ2-1	TRBV2	CASWPRSVAGGGFRHNEQFF
TRBJ1-2	TRBV15	CATSKDRGDYGYTF
TRBJ1-2	TRBV27	CASSHLTGENYGYTF
TRBJ2-7	TRBV12-3/TRBV12-4	CATWAAYEQYF
TRBJ2-1	TRBV14	CASSHPRGAPGNEQFF
TRBJ2-1	TRBV15	CATSSLSSSYNEQFF
TRBJ2-1	TRBV19	CASSVRTGQWYNEQFF
TRBJ1-6	TRBV6-5	CASSQGGTGIAYNSPLHF
TRBJ2-5	TRBV6-2/TRBV6-3	CASSYSPGGPFLNQETQYF
TRBJ2-6	TRBV6-6	CASSYSSYSIRARSGANVLTF
TRBJ1-5	TRBV6-6	CASSYAPVEGWGNQPQHF
TRBJ2-1	TRBV5-1	CASSFTSREQFF
TRBJ1-2	TRBV12-5	CASGLAQGTSPTNYGYTF
TRBJ2-1	TRBV3-1	CASSQMRGLYNEQFF
TRBJ2-7	TRBV5-1	CASSSIMAYEQYF
TRBJ2-1	TRBV7-8	CASSLEWVSGLSSYNEQFF
TRBJ2-7	TRBV5-1	CASSFPGKDYYEQYF
TRBJ2-2	TRBV4-1	CASSQGLAGELFF
TRBJ2-1	TRBV6-1	CASIPGQGRYNEQFF
TRBJ2-1	TRBV7-3	CASSLTLAGGYEQFF
TRBJ1-3	TRBV7-9	CASSHGGTIYF